The 23 T cell receptor beta chains in this list originate from one sample, sequenced in a study of T cell responses to AZD1222 COVID-19 vaccine (dated by TCRdb to 2020 to 2022). The library was made by the immunoSEQ multiplex PCR assay. The clones in this table, taken by TCRdb from immuneACCESS, are in-frame only. Not every clone is retained; where verified, under half of the shortfall comes from an unresolved V gene, and the cause of the rest is unknown. In this sample the table shows nearly 110,000 clones, about 90% of which occur a single time. The ten largest clones represent about 20% of the sample. Explained via the paper, the time point label denotes: baseline before first vaccination. The sequencing used peripheral blood, collected on day 0 of AZD1222 vaccination. The receptors here all came from an adult in good health.

To note about this clone: The junction shows a germline mismatch at one end, possibly a read error. This sequence joins TRBV28 and TRBJ1-5; D gene uncertain. The CDR3 runs to 15 residues. CDR1 is MDHEN and CDR2 is SYDVKM in the germline V gene. CDR3 in amino acids: CASSLALRRDQPQHF. The CDR3 DNA sequence: TGTGCCAGTAGTTTGGCCCTACGAAGGGATCAGCCCCAGCATTTT.

V gene TRBV19 combines with J gene TRBJ1-4; 7 positions agree with TRBD1. The CDR3 is made up of 13 amino acids. V shed 10 bases, J shed 5 bases, and the junction held 7 bases outside the gene matches. In germline, CDR1 is LNHDA, CDR2 SQIVND (reference sequence). In DNA form, the CDR3 reads TGTGCCACACGGGACAGCTCCAATGAAAAACTGTTTTTT. Protein sequence: CATRDSSNEKLFF. Supplemented by reference TRBV19 and TRBJ1-4, the full variable domain reads DGGITQSPKYLFRKEGQNVTLSCEQNLNHDAMYWYRQDPGQGLRLIYYSQIVNDFQKGDIAEGYSVSREKKESFPLTVTSAQKNPTAFYLCATRDSSNEKLFFGSGTQLSVL.

This rearrangement joins TRBV2 to TRBJ2-2; D not certain. The V end was cut by 7 bases, the J end by 3 bases, with 12 bases between. Germline CDR1 SNHLY, CDR2 FYNNEI. CDR3 size: 14 residues. The CDR3 nucleotides read TGTGCCAGCAAGAGAGACTCCGACACCGGGGAGCTGTTTTTT. Protein product: CASKRDSDTGELFF.

This chain connects TRBV11-2 to TRBJ2-1, with no clear D. Germline values: CDR1 SGHAT, CDR2 FQNNGV. The length of the CDR3 is 15 residues. Trimming left V 2 bases short and J 8 bases short, with 16 bases between. CDR3 DNA sequence: TGTGCCAGCAGCTTACGTCGCCATTCCCCCGATGAGCAGTTCTTC. The encoded protein is CASSLRRHSPDEQFF. Together with reference TRBV11-2 and TRBJ2-1, the CDR3 gives the full variable domain: EAGVAQSPRYKIIEKRQSVAFWCNPISGHATLYWYQQILGQGPKLLIQFQNNGVVDDSQLPKDRFSAERLKGVDSTLKIQPAKLEDSAVYLCASSLRRHSPDEQFFGPGTRLTVL.

The rearrangement links TRBV19 to TRBJ2-1; the D is unclear. The length of the CDR3 is 16 residues. The germline V gene encodes CDR1 LNHDA and CDR2 SQIVND (reference sequence). The V gene lost 3 bases and the J gene lost 8 bases, with 20 bases spanning the gap. CDR3 coding DNA: TGTGCCAGTAGTATGGGTTGGGTTACCAGTGTTGATGAGCAGTTCTTC. Its protein product is CASSMGWVTSVDEQFF.

The rearrangement uses TRBV9 and TRBJ2-1, with 9 bases identical to TRBD2. This CDR3 spans 15 amino acids. Germline V lookup: CDR1 SGDLS, CDR2 YYNGEE. Trimming removed 4 bases from V and 7 bases from J; junction bases left unmatched: 9. The CDR3 region has the DNA TGTGCCAGCAGCCCCTTGGTAGCGGGGGTGAATGAGCAGTTCTTC. Translating it yields CASSPLVAGVNEQFF.

The chain has TRBV11-3 and TRBJ2-7, with 8 positions matching TRBD2. The ends lost 2 bases at V and 6 bases at J; junction bases unmatched: 9. The CDR3 extends over 15 amino acids. Per the germline V gene, CDR1 is SGHNT and CDR2 is YENEEA. The CDR3 DNA reads as TGTGCCAGCAGCTTATCCGTCGGGACTAGTGGCGAGCAGTACTTC. It codes for CASSLSVGTSGEQYF.

This clone was counted a single time. This sequence joins TRBV6-5 and TRBJ2-5; TRBD1 matches 7 bases. V lost 6 bases, J lost 5 bases, and 9 bases stayed unmatched. The CDR3 length is 14 residues. Germline CDR1 MNHEY, CDR2 SVGAGI. The CDR3 DNA reads as TGTGCCAGCAGACGTAACAGGGGTCGGGAGACCCAGTACTTC. Residues: CASRRNRGRETQYF.

This chain uses TRBV6-2 or TRBV6-3 with TRBJ1-6; 7 bases agree with TRBD1. Germline CDR1 is MNHEY and CDR2 is SVGEGT. Trimming took 2 bases from V and 7 from J; bases not matched to a gene: 8. The CDR3 length is 16 residues. Here the CDR3 reads CASSYRLPGQNSPLHF. The CDR3 DNA is TGTGCCAGCAGTTACCGCCTCCCGGGACAGAATTCACCCCTCCACTTT.

This sequence joins TRBV9 and TRBJ2-2; TRBD1 aligns across 8 bases. This CDR3 has 18 residues. Unmatched junction bases numbered 12, after V lost 0 bases and J lost 5 bases. Germline CDR1 reads SGDLS; CDR2 reads YYNGEE. CDR3 DNA sequence: TGTGCCAGCAGCGTAGTAGGGACAGGAACTGTAGGGACCGGGGAGCTGTTTTTT. Its protein product is CASSVVGTGTVGTGELFF. Combining the CDR3 with reference TRBV9 and TRBJ2-2 gives the whole variable domain DSGVTQTPKHLITATGQRVTLRCSPRSGDLSVYWYQQSLDQGLQFLIQYYNGEERAKGNILERFSAQQFPDLHSELNLSSLELGDSALYFCASSVVGTGTVGTGELFFGEGSRLTVL.

The V and J genes are TRBV5-1 and TRBJ2-3; D is uncertain. V dropped 0 bases and J dropped 0 bases, with 8 bases sitting between them. The CDR3 has 15 residues. Germline-derived CDR1 and CDR2 are SGHRS and YFSETQ. CDR3: CASSLAGFSTDTQYF. CDR3 nucleotide sequence: TGCGCCAGCAGCTTGGCCGGGTTTAGCACAGATACGCAGTATTTT.

This clone was seen just once. This chain links TRBV7-8 with TRBJ1-2; 11 nucleotides line up with TRBD1. Germline values: CDR1 SGHVS, CDR2 FQNEAQ. CDR3 length equals 15 residues. The ends lost 5 bases at V and 5 bases at J; junction bases unmatched: 7. The CDR3 sequence: CASSPRDRGNYGYTF. DNA of the CDR3: TGTGCCAGCAGCCCCAGGGACAGGGGGAATTATGGCTACACCTTC.

This chain links TRBV7-2 with TRBJ1-5; no definite D call. This CDR3 region has 15 residues. Looked up from germline, CDR1 is SGHTA and CDR2 is FQGNSA. The V end lost 5 bases, the J end lost 3 bases, and 14 bases lay between the germline ends. The CDR3 spells CASSGGRQTNQPQHF. For the CDR3, the DNA is TGTGCCAGCAGCGGCGGACGTCAGACCAATCAGCCCCAGCATTTT.

The chain is built from TRBV9 and TRBJ1-2, with 8 bases lining up with TRBD1. The CDR3 consists of 13 residues. Germline V lookup: CDR1 SGDLS, CDR2 YYNGEE. V lost 3 bases and J lost 5; bases outside the gene matches: 3. The CDR3 DNA reads TGTGCCAGCAGCGAACAGGGGGATTATGGCTACACCTTC. It specifies CASSEQGDYGYTF.

The chain combines TRBV24-1 with TRBJ1-6; D uncertain. V was trimmed by 5 bases and J by 8 bases, leaving 9 bases between them. The CDR3 runs to 13 residues. Looked up from germline, CDR1 is KGHDR and CDR2 is SFDVKD. CDR3: CATSGTGDSPLHF. In DNA form, the CDR3 reads TGTGCCACCAGTGGCACGGGAGATTCACCCCTCCACTTT.

The rearrangement links TRBV7-2 to TRBJ1-2; the D gene is possibly TRBD1 (6 bases). V was cut by 1 base and J by 5 bases, with 20 bases left in between. Germline loops: CDR1 SGHTA, CDR2 FQGNSA. The CDR3 sequence is 17 residues long. As DNA, the CDR3 is TGTGCCAGCAGCTTAGATGGGGGGGCCTACCCAAATTATGGCTACACCTTC. It codes for CASSLDGGAYPNYGYTF.

This chain uses TRBV25-1 with TRBJ2-7; D could derive from TRBD1 or TRBD2 (5 bases each). Germline V gene lookup returns CDR1 MGHDK and CDR2 SYGVNS. Trimming cost V 4 bases and J 8 bases, with 21 bases left between them. This CDR3 has 15 amino acids. CDR3 DNA sequence: TGTGCCAGCAGTGCATCCTCCTCACCCGGGGCCAAGCAGTACTTC. Amino acid sequence: CASSASSSPGAKQYF.

V usage is TRBV11-2 and J usage is TRBJ2-7, with D unresolved. The CDR3 length is 18 residues. Trimming removed 5 bases at V and 3 bases at J, with 26 bases between. Per germline, CDR1 SGHAT and CDR2 FQNNGV. CDR3: CASSQSIGKGRALYEQYF. CDR3 nucleotide sequence: TGTGCCAGCAGCCAAAGTATAGGCAAGGGCCGTGCCCTCTACGAGCAGTACTTC.

J is TRBJ2-5 and V is TRBV7-7; 10 nucleotides match TRBD2. Germline values: CDR1 SSHAT, CDR2 FNYEAQ (reference sequence). The ends lost 1 base at V and 5 bases at J; junction bases unmatched: 4. The CDR3 covers 15 residues. CDR3 DNA: TGTGCCAGCAGCTTAGTAGCGGGGGGTCGGGAGACCCAGTACTTC. It yields the protein CASSLVAGGRETQYF.

The CDR3 spells CASSQGALNSPLHF. The CDR3 DNA sequence: TGTGCCAGCAGCCAGGGAGCCCTAAATTCACCCCTCCACTTT. The chain carries TRBV14 and TRBJ1-6; D gene uncertain. The CDR3 covers 14 residues. V was trimmed by 3 bases and J by 7 bases, leaving 10 bases between them. Germline loops: CDR1 SGHDN, CDR2 FVKESK. The variable domain in full, with the rest retrieved from reference TRBV14 and TRBJ1-6, is EAGVTQFPSHSVIEKGQTVTLRCDPISGHDNLYWYRRVMGKEIKFLLHFVKESKQDESGMPNNRFLAERTGGTYSTLKVQPAELEDSGVYFCASSQGALNSPLHFGNGTRLTVT.

The chain joins TRBV19 to TRBJ1-5; D is perhaps TRBD1 (5 bases). V was clipped by 6 bases and J by 0 bases, with 12 bases between them. The CDR3 covers 15 residues. Per germline, CDR1 LNHDA and CDR2 SQIVND (reference sequence). In nucleotides, the CDR3 is TGTGCCAGTAGCAGAAGGGGAAATAGCAATCAGCCCCAGCATTTT. It specifies CASSRRGNSNQPQHF.

This chain uses TRBV11-3 with TRBJ1-5; D remains unclear. This CDR3 region has 16 residues. V gave up 3 bases and J gave up 3 bases, with 15 bases separating them. Germline assignment: CDR1 SGHNT and CDR2 YENEEA. This chain's CDR3 is CASSFSHVRDNQPQHF. In nucleotides, the CDR3 is TGTGCCAGCAGCTTTTCACACGTAAGGGACAATCAGCCCCAGCATTTT.

This clone has only one observation. CDR3 amino acids: CASSYGGQGNWQETQYF. The CDR3 coding sequence is TGTGCCAGCAGTTACGGCGGACAGGGGAATTGGCAAGAGACCCAGTACTTC. The chain joins TRBV6-2 or TRBV6-3 to TRBJ2-5; TRBD1 aligns across 9 bases. The germline gives CDR1 MNHEY, CDR2 SVGEGT. The trim removed 2 bases at V and 2 bases at J, leaving 9 bases unmatched. This CDR3 contains 17 residues.